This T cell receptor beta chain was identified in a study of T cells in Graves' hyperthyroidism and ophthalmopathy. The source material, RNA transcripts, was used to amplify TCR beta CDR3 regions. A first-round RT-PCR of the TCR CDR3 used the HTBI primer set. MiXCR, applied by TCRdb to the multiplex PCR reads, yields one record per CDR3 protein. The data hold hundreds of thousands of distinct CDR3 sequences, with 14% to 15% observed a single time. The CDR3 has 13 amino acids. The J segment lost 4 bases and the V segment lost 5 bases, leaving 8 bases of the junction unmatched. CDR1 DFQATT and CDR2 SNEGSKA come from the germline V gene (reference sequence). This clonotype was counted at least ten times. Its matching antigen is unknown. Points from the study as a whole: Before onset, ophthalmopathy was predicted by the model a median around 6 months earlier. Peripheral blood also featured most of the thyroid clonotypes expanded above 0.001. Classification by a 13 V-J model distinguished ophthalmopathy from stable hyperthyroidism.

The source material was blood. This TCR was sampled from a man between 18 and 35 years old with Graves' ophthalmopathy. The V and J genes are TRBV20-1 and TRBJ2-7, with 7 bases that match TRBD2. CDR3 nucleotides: TGCAGTGCTCCGACTAGCTCACGGTACGAGCAGTACTTC. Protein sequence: CSAPTSSRYEQYF.